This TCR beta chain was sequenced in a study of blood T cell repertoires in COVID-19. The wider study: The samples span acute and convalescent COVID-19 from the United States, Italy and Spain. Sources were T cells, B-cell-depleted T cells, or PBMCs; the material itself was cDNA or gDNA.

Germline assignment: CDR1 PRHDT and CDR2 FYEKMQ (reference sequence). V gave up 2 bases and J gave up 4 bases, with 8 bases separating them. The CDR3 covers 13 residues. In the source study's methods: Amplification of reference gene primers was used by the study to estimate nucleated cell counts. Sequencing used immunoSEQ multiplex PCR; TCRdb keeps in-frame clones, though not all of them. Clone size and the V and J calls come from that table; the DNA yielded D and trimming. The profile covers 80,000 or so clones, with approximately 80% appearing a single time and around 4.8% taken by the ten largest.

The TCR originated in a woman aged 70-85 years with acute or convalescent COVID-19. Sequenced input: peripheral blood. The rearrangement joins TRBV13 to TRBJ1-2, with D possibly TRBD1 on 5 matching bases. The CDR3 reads CASSLRGFYGYTF. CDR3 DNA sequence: TGTGCCAGCAGCTTACGGGGGTTCTATGGCTACACCTTC.